These 25 T cell receptor beta chains were all obtained from the same sample, sequenced in a study of shared clonotypes between healthy human individuals. Profiled with immunoSEQ multiplex PCR; TCRdb holds only in-frame clones, not every one. The table includes approximately 510,000 clones, around 74% detected once. The sequenced sample consisted of PBMCs. The receptors were gathered from a woman between 40 and 50 years old in good health. Some clones in this sample may be carry-over from other donors' samples.

This rearrangement joins TRBV21-1 to TRBJ2-7. TRBV21-1 is a recognized pseudogene. CDR3 size: 15 residues. CDR3 amino acids: CASSKEINSDYEQYF. Here the CDR3 DNA reads TGTGCCAGCAGCAAAGAGATCAACTCGGACTACGAGCAGTACTTC.

J is TRBJ1-5 and V is TRBV25-1; a possible D gene is TRBD1 (5 bases). Germline V gene data show CDR1 as MGHDK and CDR2 as SYGVNS. With 3 bases removed from V and 7 bases from J, the gap between germline ends came to 16 bases. This CDR3 is 15 amino acids long. The CDR3 sequence is CASSEVGREGQPQHF. The CDR3 nucleotides read TGTGCCAGCAGTGAGGTTGGCAGGGAGGGACAGCCCCAGCATTTT.

J is TRBJ2-3 and V is TRBV7-8, with D tentatively TRBD2 (6 bases). V was clipped by 2 bases and J by 4 bases, with 10 bases between them. CDR3 length equals 14 residues. The germline V gene encodes CDR1 SGHVS and CDR2 FQNEAQ. The CDR3 spells CASSLRRVADTQYF. For the CDR3, the DNA is TGTGCCAGCAGCTTACGGAGGGTGGCAGATACGCAGTATTTT.

V is TRBV18 and J is TRBJ2-5; maybe TRBD2 (5 bases). The V and J ends lost 0 bases and 2 bases respectively, with 10 bases between them. Per the germline V gene, CDR1 is KGHSH and CDR2 is LQKENI. The CDR3 runs to 15 residues. CDR3 sequence: CASSPPRAEQETQYF. The DNA for the CDR3 is TGTGCCAGCTCACCACCGAGGGCAGAACAAGAGACCCAGTACTTC.

In this sample, this clone turned up once. V gene TRBV28 combines with J gene TRBJ1-2; D unclear. V shed 5 bases and J shed 8 bases, with 12 bases lying between them. Germline lookup yields CDR1 MDHEN and CDR2 SYDVKM. The CDR3 loop spans 12 amino acids. CDR3 residues: CASSLTMGGYTF. For the CDR3, the DNA is TGTGCCAGCAGTCTAACCATGGGAGGCTACACCTTC.

The chain uses TRBV6-1 and TRBJ1-1, with 7 positions matching TRBD1. Germline lookup yields CDR1 MNHNS and CDR2 SASEGT. This CDR3 contains 15 residues. Germline trimming cut 3 bases from V and 3 bases from J; bases unmatched to any gene: 7. DNA for the CDR3: TGTGCCAGCAGTGATAGGGGGCGGGTGGACACTGAAGCTTTCTTT. Protein sequence: CASSDRGRVDTEAFF.

This clone has just one count. This rearrangement joins TRBV28 to TRBJ1-1; D gene unclear. V was clipped by 3 bases and J by 7 bases, with 9 bases between them. Germline V gene data show CDR1 as MDHEN and CDR2 as SYDVKM. The CDR3 has 12 residues. The CDR3 DNA reads as TGTGCCAGCAGTTTGCTCAGGCTTGAAGCTTTCTTT. Translation gives CASSLLRLEAFF.

The rearrangement joins TRBV9 to TRBJ2-5; possible D gene TRBD2, 5 bases. The V and J ends lost 0 bases and 2 bases respectively, with 11 bases between them. Germline lookup yields CDR1 SGDLS and CDR2 YYNGEE. The CDR3 runs 15 residues. CDR3 amino acids: CASSVVGAVQETQYF. The CDR3 region has the DNA TGTGCCAGCAGCGTAGTGGGAGCGGTACAAGAGACCCAGTACTTC.

About this clone: Other nucleotide sequences from this sample produce the same CDR3. The rearrangement uses TRBV11-3 and TRBJ2-1; D is uncertain. Germline V gene lookup returns CDR1 SGHNT and CDR2 YENEEA. Deletions cut 1 base from V and 3 bases from J, with 4 bases between. The CDR3 runs 13 residues. CDR3 sequence reads: CASSLGFYNEQFF. Here the CDR3 DNA reads TGTGCCAGCAGCTTAGGTTTCTACAATGAGCAGTTCTTC. The full variable domain, in which reference TRBV11-3 and TRBJ2-1 provide the parts outside the CDR3, is EAGVVQSPRYKIIEKKQPVAFWCNPISGHNTLYWYLQNLGQGPELLIRYENEEAVDDSQLPKDRFSAERLKGVDSTLKIQPAELGDSAVYLCASSLGFYNEQFFGPGTRLTVL.

J is TRBJ2-5 and V is TRBV7-3; perhaps D is TRBD1 or TRBD2 (5 bases each). Germline V gene data show CDR1 as SGHTA and CDR2 as FQGTGA. The CDR3 is made up of 15 amino acids. Trimming took off 4 bases at V and 1 base at J, with 13 bases between the two ends. The DNA for the CDR3 is TGTGCCAGCAGCTACCGAGGGGACCCCCAAGAGACCCAGTACTTC. Translated: CASSYRGDPQETQYF.

The gene calls are TRBV6-5 and TRBJ2-7; 7 bases are a match to TRBD2. This CDR3 spans 14 amino acids. Trimming removed 0 bases from V and 7 bases from J; junction bases left unmatched: 6. Germline CDR1 MNHEY, CDR2 SVGAGI. CDR3: CASSYSLAEREQYF. The DNA for the CDR3 is TGTGCCAGCAGTTACTCCCTAGCGGAGAGAGAGCAGTACTTC.

Points on this clone: Its ends do not fully match the called genes, so a read error is possible. The rearrangement uses TRBV7-7 and TRBJ2-2; D is perhaps TRBD2 (6 bases). The CDR3 spans 16 residues. Germline-derived CDR1 and CDR2 are SSHAT and FNYEAQ (reference sequence). The CDR3 nucleotides are TGTGCTAGCAGCTTACATGGCGGGGCGAACACCGGGGAGCTGTTTTTT. This encodes CASSLHGGANTGELFF.

The J gene is TRBJ2-3, the V gene TRBV19; 8 bases line up with TRBD2. Germline values: CDR1 LNHDA, CDR2 SQIVND (reference sequence). The CDR3 is 16 residues long. Trimming removed 3 bases from V and 1 base from J; junction bases left unmatched: 6. In DNA form, the CDR3 reads TGTGCCAGTAGTATGAATCTAGCGGGCGGCACAGATACGCAGTATTTT. It codes for CASSMNLAGGTDTQYF. The complete variable domain, with remaining parts taken from reference TRBV19 and TRBJ2-3, reads DGGITQSPKYLFRKEGQNVTLSCEQNLNHDAMYWYRQDPGQGLRLIYYSQIVNDFQKGDIAEGYSVSREKKESFPLTVTSAQKNPTAFYLCASSMNLAGGTDTQYFGPGTRLTVL.

The chain combines TRBV25-1 with TRBJ2-5; D perhaps matches TRBD2 (6 bases). The germline V gene encodes CDR1 MGHDK and CDR2 SYGVNS. The CDR3 extends over 16 amino acids. V was clipped by 3 bases and J by 3 bases, with 17 bases between them. The CDR3 DNA follows: TGTGCCAGCAGTGAGGACTTAGGCGGGATAGAAGAGACCCAGTACTTC. Translation: CASSEDLGGIEETQYF.

The rearrangement links TRBV18 to TRBJ2-7; D not resolved. Trimming took 1 base from V and 6 from J, leaving 16 bases between them. CDR1 is KGHSH and CDR2 is LQKENI in the germline V gene. The CDR3 extends over 15 amino acids. The CDR3 nucleotides read TGTGCCAGCTCACCACGGGGAACTGAGGTTAGCGAGCAGTACTTC. This codes for CASSPRGTEVSEQYF.

V usage is TRBV10-3 and J usage is TRBJ2-4, with D uncertain. The ends were cut back, 11 bases at V and 1 base at J, with 15 bases in the middle. The germline gives CDR1 ENHRY, CDR2 SYGVKD. This CDR3 is 14 amino acids long. DNA for the CDR3: TGTGCCGTAGCCTCGTTAGGTGCCAAAAACATTCAGTACTTC. Protein product: CAVASLGAKNIQYF.

The chain's CDR3 is CSVVRLAGGTNEQFF. DNA of the CDR3: TGCAGCGTTGTTCGGTTGGCGGGGGGTACGAATGAGCAGTTCTTC. V is TRBV29-1 and J is TRBJ2-1, with TRBD2 identical over 8 bases. The CDR3 sequence is 15 residues long. Germline values: CDR1 SQVTM, CDR2 ANQGSEA. With V trimmed by 4 bases and J by 7 bases, 12 bases remained unmatched.

The chain has TRBV6-1 and TRBJ1-3; maybe TRBD1 (6 bases). CDR1 and CDR2 from the germline V gene are MNHNS and SASEGT. This CDR3 contains 14 residues. The germline V and J ends were trimmed by 2 bases and 4 bases, with 9 bases remaining between them. The CDR3 loop is CASSETGSGNTIYF. The DNA for the CDR3 is TGTGCCAGCAGTGAAACAGGGAGCGGAAACACCATATATTTT.

The V call is TRBV28, the J call TRBJ1-6; D not resolved. Germline assignment: CDR1 MDHEN and CDR2 SYDVKM. Trimming took 5 bases from V and 10 from J, leaving 9 bases between them. The CDR3 extends over 12 amino acids. CDR3: CASSAGESPLHF. CDR3 sequence (DNA): TGTGCCAGCAGTGCCGGCGAGTCACCCCTCCACTTT.

The V call is TRBV11-2, the J call TRBJ2-3, with D possibly being TRBD1 (6 bases). Between the trimmed V and J ends, which lost 5 bases and 6 bases, there was a span of 9 bases. Germline assignment: CDR1 SGHAT and CDR2 FQNNGV. CDR3 length: 12 residues. The CDR3 DNA sequence: TGTGCCAGCAGCCCGAGGGGGGATACGCAGTATTTT. Translation: CASSPRGDTQYF.

The V gene is TRBV4-3, the J gene TRBJ2-7; 11 positions agree with TRBD2. This CDR3 comprises 18 residues. J lost 5 bases, V lost 1 base, and 13 bases had no gene match. The germline gives CDR1 LGHNA, CDR2 YSLEER. The DNA for the CDR3 is TGCGCCAGCAGCCAAGGACTAGCGGGACGCTATCTCGGCGACGAGCAGTACTTC. Translating gives CASSQGLAGRYLGDEQYF.

The chain joins TRBV29-1 to TRBJ2-7; 7 nucleotides match TRBD1. The germline gives CDR1 SQVTM, CDR2 ANQGSEA. The V segment lost 5 bases and the J segment 1 base; nucleotides outside the gene matches: 17. The CDR3 consists of 17 residues. CDR3 in DNA: TGCAGCGTTCCCGAAGGGGACAGTCCTATCTTTTCCTACGAGCAGTACTTC. It encodes CSVPEGDSPIFSYEQYF.

The sample holds a few counts of this clone. The chain combines TRBV5-4 with TRBJ2-7; D is perhaps TRBD1 (5 bases). Looked up from germline, CDR1 is SGHNT and CDR2 is YYREEE (reference sequence). The CDR3 length is 14 residues. V lost 4 bases to trimming and J lost 1 base, with 12 bases between them. The CDR3 is CASSKKAGSYEQYF. For the CDR3, the DNA is TGTGCCAGCAGCAAAAAAGCAGGGTCCTACGAGCAGTACTTC.

The rearrangement links TRBV7-9 to TRBJ2-1, with TRBD2 matching 11 bases. This CDR3 is 18 amino acids long. The V and J ends lost 5 bases and 4 bases, in that order; junction bases with no gene match: 13. Germline V CDR1 and CDR2: SEHNR, FQNEAQ (reference sequence). The chain's CDR3 is CASSPKAIAGGLYNEQFF. Written as DNA, the CDR3 is TGTGCCAGCAGCCCCAAGGCGATAGCGGGAGGGCTGTACAATGAGCAGTTCTTC.

The rearrangement links TRBV28 to TRBJ2-7, with 9 bases lining up with TRBD2. Trimming took 7 bases from V and 0 from J; bases not matched to a gene: 7. The CDR3 length is 15 residues. Germline lookup yields CDR1 MDHEN and CDR2 SYDVKM. The CDR3 bases are TGTGCCAGCAAAGGACTAGCGCCAAGCTCCTACGAGCAGTACTTC. This codes for CASKGLAPSSYEQYF.